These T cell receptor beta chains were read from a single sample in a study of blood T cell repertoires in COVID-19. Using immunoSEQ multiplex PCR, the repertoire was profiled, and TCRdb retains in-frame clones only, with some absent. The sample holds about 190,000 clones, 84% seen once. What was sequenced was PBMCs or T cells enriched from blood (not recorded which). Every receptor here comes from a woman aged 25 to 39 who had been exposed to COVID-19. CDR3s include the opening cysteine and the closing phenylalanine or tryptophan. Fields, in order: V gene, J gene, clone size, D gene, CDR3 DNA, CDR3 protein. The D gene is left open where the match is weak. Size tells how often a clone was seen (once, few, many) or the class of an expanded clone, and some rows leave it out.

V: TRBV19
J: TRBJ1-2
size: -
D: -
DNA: TGTGCCAGTCGGGAGGGTTATGGCTATGGCTACACCTTC
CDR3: CASREGYGYGYTF

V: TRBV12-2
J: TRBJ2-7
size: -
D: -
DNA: TGTGCAAGTCGCTCTGCGGCCAGACCCTACGAGCAGTACTTC
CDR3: CASRSAARPYEQYF

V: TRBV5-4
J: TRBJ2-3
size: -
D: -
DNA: TGTGCCAGCAGCATTCAGGGAGATACGCAGTATTTT
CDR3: CASSIQGDTQYF

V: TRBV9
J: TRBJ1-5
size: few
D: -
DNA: TGTGCCAGCAGTAAAGGGGTAAGCAATCAGCCCCAGCATTTT
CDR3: CASSKGVSNQPQHF

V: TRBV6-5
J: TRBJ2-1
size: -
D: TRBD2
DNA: TGTGCCAGCAGTTACTCGAGCGGGGGAGCTTACAATGAGCAGTTCTTC
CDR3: CASSYSSGGAYNEQFF

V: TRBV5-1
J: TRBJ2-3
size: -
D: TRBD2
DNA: TGCGCCAGCGGGACTAGCGGGGGGGTAGGAGATACGCAGTATTTT
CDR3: CASGTSGGVGDTQYF

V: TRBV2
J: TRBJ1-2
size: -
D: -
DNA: TGTGCCAGCGATCTCCAGGGCTATGGCTACACCTTC
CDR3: CASDLQGYGYTF

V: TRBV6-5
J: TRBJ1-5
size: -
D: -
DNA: TGTGCCAGCAGTTACTCGATGAGGCAGCCCCAGCATTTT
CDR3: CASSYSMRQPQHF

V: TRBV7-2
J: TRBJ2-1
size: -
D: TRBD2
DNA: TGTGCCAGCAGCTCCTCGGGGGGGCCAACCTCGTATGAGCAGTTCTTC
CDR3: CASSSSGGPTSYEQFF

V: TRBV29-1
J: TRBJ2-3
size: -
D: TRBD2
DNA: TGCAGCGTTCGAGCGGGGGGCACAGATACGCAGTATTTT
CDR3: CSVRAGGTDTQYF

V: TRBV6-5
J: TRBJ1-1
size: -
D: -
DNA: TGTGCCAGCAGTCCGACAGGCCGAGGGACTGAAGCTTTCTTT
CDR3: CASSPTGRGTEAFF

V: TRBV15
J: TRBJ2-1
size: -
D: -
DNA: TGTGCCACCAGCAGAGCAGGGATTCCCTACAATGAGCAGTTCTTC
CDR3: CATSRAGIPYNEQFF

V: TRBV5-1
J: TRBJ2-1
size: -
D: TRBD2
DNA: TGCGCCAGCTCTCGAGGCAGCGGGGGGCTTGCCTACAATGAGCAGTTCTTC
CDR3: CASSRGSGGLAYNEQFF

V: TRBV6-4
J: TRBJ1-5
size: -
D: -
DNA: TGTGCCAGCAGTGAAACAGGTTACAATCAGCCCCAGCATTTT
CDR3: CASSETGYNQPQHF

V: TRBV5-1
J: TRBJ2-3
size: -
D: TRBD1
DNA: TGCGCCAGCAGCACCTCACAGGGGTTGGACACAGATACGCAGTATTTT
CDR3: CASSTSQGLDTDTQYF

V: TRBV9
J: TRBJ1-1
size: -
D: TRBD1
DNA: TGTGCCAGCAGCCTGACAGGGGCGAACACTGAAGCTTTCTTT
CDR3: CASSLTGANTEAFF

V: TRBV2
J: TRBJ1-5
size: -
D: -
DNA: TGTGCCAGCAGTGAATGGGCAGGGGGCAATCAGCCCCAGCATTTT
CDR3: CASSEWAGGNQPQHF

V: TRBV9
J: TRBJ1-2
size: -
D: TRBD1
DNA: TGTGCCAGCGCCCGACAGGGAAACTATGGCTACACCTTC
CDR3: CASARQGNYGYTF

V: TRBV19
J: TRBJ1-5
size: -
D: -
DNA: TGTGCCAGTACCCCTCACGTTGGCAGGAATAGCAATCAGCCCCAGCATTTT
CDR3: CASTPHVGRNSNQPQHF

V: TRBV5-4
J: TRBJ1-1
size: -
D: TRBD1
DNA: TGTGCCAGCAGTTATGACAGGGGGGACACTGAAGCTTTCTTT
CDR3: CASSYDRGDTEAFF

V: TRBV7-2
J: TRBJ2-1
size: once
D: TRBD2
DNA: TGTGCCAGCAGCTTAGACGGCGGGGGATACAATGAGCAGTTCTTC
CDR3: CASSLDGGGYNEQFF

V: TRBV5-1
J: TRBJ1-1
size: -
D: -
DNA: TGCGCCAGCAGCATGACTGAGAACACTGAAGCTTTCTTT
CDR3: CASSMTENTEAFF

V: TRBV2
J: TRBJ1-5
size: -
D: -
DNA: TGTGCCAGCAGTACTCGAAGACGGGATCAGCCCCAGCATTTT
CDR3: CASSTRRRDQPQHF

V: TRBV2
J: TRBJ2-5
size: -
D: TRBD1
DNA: TGTGCCAGCAGGAGCCTCGGACAGGCCCAAGAGACCCAGTACTTC
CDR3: CASRSLGQAQETQYF

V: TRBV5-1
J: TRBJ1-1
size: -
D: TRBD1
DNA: TGCGCCAGCAGCTTGTGGGCGACAGGGGGTTCGGCCACTGAAGCTTTCTTT
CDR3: CASSLWATGGSATEAFF